Presented here are 23 T cell receptor beta chains from one specimen sequenced in a study of human T cells and chemical hapten exposure (dated by TCRdb to the early 2020s). The library relied on RACE. Sequencing was carried out with a NextSeq 500. TCRdb trimmed the raw reads at Q25, called clones with MiXCR and kept productive beta chains. Here each entry gathers all rows of one CDR3 protein and keeps the most common genes and DNA. The table for this sample lists more than 55,000 distinct CDR3 sequences; approximately 9.8% of them were counted only once. The ten largest clones capture over 3% of the sample. Per the publication, the time point label means: patch test 1, 2 weeks after DPC sensitization. The sample's treatment or condition label, in plain terms: therapeutic diphenylcyclopropenone sensitization with weekly scalp DPC. The starting material was whole blood, obtained in connection with sensitization to the hapten diphenylcyclopropenone (DPC). The receptor set was obtained from a woman between 35 and 50 years old with alopecia areata. Some clones in this sample may be carry-over from other donors' samples.

This clonotype has only a few counts. The chain combines TRBV28 with TRBJ1-1, with 8 bases that match TRBD1. CDR1 is MDHEN and CDR2 is SYDVKM in the germline V gene. V trimming: 6 bases; J trimming: 11 bases; junction bases outside the gene matches: 14. The CDR3 loop spans 14 amino acids. DNA of the CDR3: TGTGCCAGCAGACCGGGACAGGCGCTCACAGGGGCTTTCTTT. Amino acid sequence: CASRPGQALTGAFF. Combining the CDR3 with reference TRBV28 and TRBJ1-1 gives the whole variable domain DVKVTQSSRYLVKRTGEKVFLECVQDMDHENMFWYRQDPGLGLRLIYFSYDVKMKEKGDIPEGYSVSREKKERFSLILESASTNQTSMYLCASRPGQALTGAFFGQGTRLTVV.

The chain couples TRBV4-1 to TRBJ2-2; 8 bases map to TRBD1. Germline CDR1 is MGHRA and CDR2 is YSYEKL. This CDR3 contains 16 residues. J was trimmed by 1 base and V by 3 bases; bases with no gene match: 4. The CDR3 is CASSHSGTGNTGELFF. For the CDR3, the DNA is TGCGCCAGCAGCCACTCCGGGACAGGGAACACCGGGGAGCTGTTTTTT.

In this sample, this clonotype turned up many times. The V and J genes are TRBV4-1 and TRBJ1-1; D perhaps matches TRBD1 (5 bases). Deletions cut 0 bases from V and 4 bases from J, with 9 bases between. The CDR3 spans 14 residues. The germline gives CDR1 MGHRA, CDR2 YSYEKL. The DNA of the CDR3 is TGCGCCAGCAGCCAAGAAGATGGGGGCACTGAAGCTTTCTTT. As protein: CASSQEDGGTEAFF.

This clonotype was recorded at least ten times. J is TRBJ1-3 and V is TRBV4-1, with TRBD1 identical over 7 bases. V lost 1 base and J lost 2; bases outside the gene matches: 2. The CDR3 has 15 residues. Germline V gene lookup returns CDR1 MGHRA and CDR2 YSYEKL. CDR3 sequence reads: CASSQGQGAGNTIYF. The CDR3 DNA reads TGCGCCAGCAGCCAAGGGCAGGGGGCTGGAAACACCATATATTTT.

This clonotype was recorded many times. The chain recombines TRBV6-2 or TRBV6-3 with TRBJ2-1; D call uncertain. Trimming left V 2 bases short and J 5 bases short, with 7 bases between. The germline CDR1 and CDR2 sequences are MNHEY and SVGEGT. The length of the CDR3 is 13 residues. The CDR3 bases are TGTGCCAGCAGTTACCACCGGGACAATGAGCAGTTCTTC. Encoded protein: CASSYHRDNEQFF.

This clonotype has a count of ten or more. V usage is TRBV14 and J usage is TRBJ2-5; tentative D call: TRBD2 (5 bases). CDR3 length: 19 residues. Germline CDR1 SGHDN, CDR2 FVKESK. V gave up 5 bases and J gave up 0 bases, with 25 bases separating them. In nucleotides, the CDR3 is TGTGCCAGCAGCGAAGGCAGCGGAGCCGGAAAAATCTACCAAGAGACCCAGTACTTC. Translation gives CASSEGSGAGKIYQETQYF.

At least ten counts were recorded for this clonotype. This rearrangement joins TRBV7-2 to TRBJ2-2; no reliable D call. Germline CDR1 and CDR2: SGHTA and FQGNSA. Between the trimmed V and J ends, which lost 0 bases and 5 bases, there was a span of 10 bases. This CDR3 is 15 amino acids long. As DNA, the CDR3 is TGTGCCAGCAGCTTAGCCACGTCCGGTACCGGGGAGCTGTTTTTT. This sequence encodes CASSLATSGTGELFF.

This clonotype was counted at least ten times. The V call is TRBV6-2 or TRBV6-3, the J call TRBJ1-1, with 9 bases identical to TRBD1. Unmatched junction bases numbered 10, after V lost 5 bases and J lost 6 bases. Germline CDR1 and CDR2: MNHEY and SVGEGT. This CDR3 comprises 15 residues. CDR3 sequence reads: CASSVGNRGRPEAFF. CDR3 DNA sequence: TGTGCCAGCAGTGTCGGAAACAGGGGGCGTCCTGAAGCTTTCTTT.

This clonotype was seen repeatedly, ten times or more. The V call is TRBV6-4, the J call TRBJ2-3, with D hard to call. The V and J ends lost 6 bases and 1 base respectively, with 8 bases between them. This CDR3 is built from 13 residues. Germline CDR1 is MRHNA and CDR2 is SNTAGT. The CDR3 region has the DNA TGTGCCAGCAGGGCTAGTGGCACAGATACGCAGTATTTT. Its protein is CASRASGTDTQYF.

This sequence joins TRBV6-2 or TRBV6-3 and TRBJ1-5; D remains ambiguous. The CDR3 runs 12 residues. V dropped 2 bases and J dropped 11 bases, with 10 bases sitting between them. CDR1 MNHEY and CDR2 SVGEGT come from the germline V gene. This CDR3 reads CASSYGGVAQHF. In DNA, the CDR3 is TGTGCCAGCAGTTACGGAGGAGTGGCCCAGCATTTT.

Many counts were recorded for this clonotype. V usage is TRBV4-1 and J usage is TRBJ1-5; maybe TRBD1 (6 bases). Germline assignment: CDR1 MGHRA and CDR2 YSYEKL. The V and J ends lost 4 bases and 0 bases respectively, with 13 bases between them. CDR3 length: 16 residues. Written as DNA, the CDR3 is TGCGCCAGCAGCCTTGATGACAGGTATAGCAATCAGCCCCAGCATTTT. This encodes CASSLDDRYSNQPQHF.

This clonotype showed up just once. Given a much more abundant clone one base away, this may be a read error. Here the CDR3 omits its conserved ending phenylalanine or tryptophan, so a read error is the likely source. The CDR3 spells CSALSGTLIYGYTI. CDR3 coding DNA: TGCAGTGCTTTATCCGGGACCCTGATCTATGGCTACACCATC. The chain is built from TRBV20-1 and TRBJ1-2, with D possibly TRBD1 on 5 matching bases. Trimming removed 5 bases at V and 4 bases at J, with 17 bases between. The CDR3 is made up of 14 amino acids. CDR1 is DFQATT and CDR2 is SNEGSKA in the germline V gene (reference sequence).

In this sample, this clonotype turned up a few times. The chain recombines TRBV2 with TRBJ1-4; D remains unclear. The CDR3 contains 14 residues. The V and J ends lost 3 bases and 8 bases respectively, with 13 bases between them. Germline V gene lookup returns CDR1 SNHLY and CDR2 FYNNEI. The CDR3 DNA reads as TGTGCCAGCAGTGAGGGGAGTGTTGGAGAAAAACTGTTTTTT. Translating it yields CASSEGSVGEKLFF.

This clonotype showed up many times. This chain connects TRBV4-1 to TRBJ1-1, with 10 bases matching TRBD1. After removal of 3 bases from V and 12 bases from J, the junction contained 13 bases not matched to a gene. Germline-derived CDR1 and CDR2 are MGHRA and YSYEKL. The CDR3 loop spans 15 amino acids. The CDR3 sequence: CASSQVPGQGSMSFF. The CDR3 region has the DNA TGCGCCAGCAGCCAGGTTCCGGGACAGGGGTCGATGTCTTTCTTT.

The chain joins TRBV9 to TRBJ2-1; D gene uncertain. Germline CDR1 is SGDLS and CDR2 is YYNGEE. The CDR3 is 12 residues long. The germline V and J ends were trimmed by 4 bases and 7 bases, with 9 bases remaining between them. The CDR3 region has the DNA TGTGCCAGCAGCCGCCCTAGAAATGAGCAGTTCTTC. It is translated as CASSRPRNEQFF.

This clonotype occurred a few times. The chain couples TRBV27 to TRBJ1-6; D perhaps matches TRBD1 (5 bases). Trimming removed 4 bases at V and 14 bases at J, with 12 bases between. Germline V gene sequence: CDR1 MNHEY, CDR2 SMNVEV (reference sequence). The CDR3 is made up of 12 amino acids. CDR3 in DNA: TGTGCCAGCAGTTACCAGGGTCTAACCCTCCACTTT. Amino acid sequence: CASSYQGLTLHF.

The rearrangement joins TRBV28 to TRBJ2-7; D gene unclear. Germline assignment: CDR1 MDHEN and CDR2 SYDVKM. V was cut by 8 bases and J by 6 bases, with 14 bases left in between. The CDR3 consists of 12 residues. CDR3 DNA sequence: TGTGCCAGCGGTCCATCGACGCTCGAGCAGTACTTC. This gives the protein CASGPSTLEQYF.

This clonotype showed up many times. This chain uses TRBV2 with TRBJ1-5; no reliable D call. V dropped 7 bases and J dropped 4 bases, with 11 bases sitting between them. Germline V gene data show CDR1 as SNHLY and CDR2 as FYNNEI. The CDR3 totals 13 residues. The CDR3 DNA reads as TGTGCCAGCATCCTAGAGGTAAATCAGCCCCAGCATTTT. This translates into CASILEVNQPQHF.

At least ten counts were recorded for this clonotype. The V gene is TRBV27, the J gene TRBJ2-1, with 7 bases lining up with TRBD2. Germline V CDR1 and CDR2: MNHEY, SMNVEV (reference sequence). There are 15 residues in the CDR3. The ends lost 5 bases at V and 6 bases at J; junction bases unmatched: 10. The CDR3 DNA follows: TGTGCCAGCAGTCCCTCGAGCGGGGCGGGCAATGAGCAGTTCTTC. It yields the protein CASSPSSGAGNEQFF.

The sample holds a few counts of this clonotype. The chain has TRBV3-1 and TRBJ2-1; D not certain. Per the germline V gene, CDR1 is LGHDT and CDR2 is YNNKEL (reference sequence). With 0 bases removed from V and 5 bases from J, the gap between germline ends came to 20 bases. CDR3 length: 18 residues. The CDR3 nucleotides are TGTGCCAGCAGCCAAGATAGGTTCGGACCGCAAACCCACAATGAGCAGTTCTTC. This translates into CASSQDRFGPQTHNEQFF.

This clonotype was counted at least ten times. This chain links TRBV29-1 with TRBJ1-4; 7 bases line up with TRBD1. Losses at the gene ends were 7 bases for V and 6 bases for J; bases not matched to a gene: 8. Germline V CDR1 and CDR2: SQVTM, ANQGSEA. This CDR3 is 13 amino acids long. Here the CDR3 DNA reads TGCAGCGCTCCGGGGCAGGGGGATGAAAAACTGTTTTTT. Translation gives CSAPGQGDEKLFF.

Concerning this clonotype itself: This may be a read error: a much more frequent sequence differs by one nucleotide. V gene TRBV11-2 combines with J gene TRBJ1-1; D is uncertain. This CDR3 has 12 amino acids. Looked up from germline, CDR1 is SGHAT and CDR2 is FQNNGV. CDR3 coding DNA: TGTGCCTGCAGCTTATTAATCGCTGAAGCTTTCTTT. Amino acids: CACSLLIAEAFF.

The chain joins TRBV12-5 to TRBJ2-1; no definite D call. The V gene's germline CDR1 is LGHNT and CDR2 FRNRAP. The CDR3 runs to 12 residues. Trimming took off 1 base at V and 5 bases at J, with 3 bases between the two ends. CDR3 coding DNA: TGTGCTAGTGGTTTGGACAACAATGAGCAGTTCTTC. Translating gives CASGLDNNEQFF.